A single sample gave rise to the 20 T cell receptor beta chains below, sequenced in a study of CD8+CD57+ T cells in acquired aplastic anemia. Profiles of TCR beta VDJ and CDR3 were generated from a genomic DNA template. TCRdb reprocessed the reads with MiXCR, giving one entry per CDR3 protein. The top ten hold around a quarter of the sample, which has 35,000 to 45,000 distinct CDR3 sequences, about two thirds seen once. The specimen was sorted CD4+, CD8+, or CD8+CD57+ T cells (not recorded which) from PBMCs. The receptors here all came from a human donor in good health, serving as a control.

The chain is built from TRBV10-3 and TRBJ2-3, with TRBD2 as a possible D gene (6 bases). There are 16 residues in the CDR3. The germline V and J ends were trimmed by 3 bases and 2 bases, with 15 bases remaining between them. Per germline, CDR1 ENHRY and CDR2 SYGVKD. The CDR3 bases are TGTGCCATCAGTGACCATGCTAGCGTCTCCACAGATACGCAGTATTTT. Translation gives CAISDHASVSTDTQYF.

This clonotype has just a few counts. The chain is built from TRBV7-7 and TRBJ2-1; possibly TRBD1 or TRBD2 for D (5 bases each). V was shortened by 4 bases and J by 9 bases, with 13 bases between the two germline ends. The CDR3 has 13 amino acids. The germline V gene encodes CDR1 SSHAT and CDR2 FNYEAQ (reference sequence). In DNA form, the CDR3 reads TGTGCCAGCAGCTCCACCCCAGGGAGTGAGCAGTTCTTC. Encoded protein: CASSSTPGSEQFF.

This chain links TRBV10-3 with TRBJ2-7, with TRBD1 matching 8 bases. V trimming: 0 bases; J trimming: 0 bases; junction bases outside the gene matches: 10. The CDR3 consists of 18 residues. Germline CDR1 and CDR2: ENHRY and SYGVKD. CDR3 DNA sequence: TGTGCCATCAGTGAGTCGCTAGGGGGGACAGGACCCTCCTACGAGCAGTACTTC. Encoded protein: CAISESLGGTGPSYEQYF.

The rearrangement joins TRBV29-1 to TRBJ1-1, with 7 positions matching TRBD1. V trimming: 6 bases; J trimming: 0 bases; junction bases outside the gene matches: 7. The CDR3 consists of 14 residues. Germline V gene lookup returns CDR1 SQVTM and CDR2 ANQGSEA. For the CDR3, the DNA is TGCAGCGTACGTTCCGGGACAGTGAACACTGAAGCTTTCTTT. Amino acids: CSVRSGTVNTEAFF.

This clonotype qualifies as medium-sized. The V and J genes are TRBV24-1 and TRBJ2-1, with TRBD1 matching over 8 bases. The length of the CDR3 is 20 residues. Trimming at V came to 2 bases and at J to 0 bases, leaving 14 bases not matched to a gene. The germline CDR1 and CDR2 sequences are KGHDR and SFDVKD. CDR3 amino acids: CATSDSDRDSIPSSYNEQFF. The CDR3 DNA is TGTGCCACCAGTGATTCGGACAGGGACTCGATTCCCAGCTCCTACAATGAGCAGTTCTTC.

Only a few counts were recorded for this clonotype. The chain combines TRBV15 with TRBJ2-7; 7 bases are shared with TRBD1. The ends lost 1 base at V and 0 bases at J; junction bases unmatched: 9. Germline assignment: CDR1 LNHNV and CDR2 YYDKDF (reference sequence). CDR3 size: 17 residues. The CDR3 coding sequence is TGTGCCACCAGCAGAGGGAGGCCGGGACAGTCCTCCTACGAGCAGTACTTC. It is translated as CATSRGRPGQSSYEQYF.

Remarks on this clonotype: The CDR3 end shows no conserved phenylalanine or tryptophan, and so a read error is likely. Because the CDR3's place on the DNA is in doubt, the DNA is left out and the CDR3 is given as listed by TCRdb. V and J are TRBV7-9 and TRBJ2-5; the D call of TRBD1 is as the table states it, not checked on the DNA. The germline V gene encodes CDR1 SEHNR and CDR2 FQNEAQ (reference sequence). Ends included, the CDR3 has 16 residues. CDR3 residues: CATAAGSGEFFQTQCS.

In this sample, this clonotype turned up many times. The rearrangement links TRBV6-5 to TRBJ2-1; the D gene could be TRBD1 or TRBD2 (6 bases each). The CDR3 sequence is 16 residues long. Trimming removed 2 bases at V and 8 bases at J, with 19 bases between. In germline, CDR1 is MNHEY, CDR2 SVGAGI. The CDR3 reads CASSYPRNLGGDEQFF. Here the CDR3 DNA reads TGTGCCAGCAGTTACCCCCGGAATTTGGGGGGCGATGAGCAGTTCTTC.

The V gene is TRBV24-1, the J gene TRBJ2-3; TRBD1 matches 8 bases. This CDR3 region has 17 residues. J lost 2 bases, V lost 4 bases, and 10 bases had no gene match. The germline CDR1 and CDR2 sequences are KGHDR and SFDVKD. The CDR3 loop reads CATSDRQGRTTTDTQYF. The DNA for the CDR3 is TGTGCCACCAGTGACAGACAGGGGCGAACGACCACAGATACGCAGTATTTT.

This clonotype was observed many times. The rearrangement links TRBV6-5 to TRBJ1-1; no definite D call. This CDR3 is built from 13 residues. Trimming left V 2 bases short and J 5 bases short, with 9 bases between. Per germline, CDR1 MNHEY and CDR2 SVGAGI. CDR3 residues: CASSYGGRTEAFF. In nucleotides, the CDR3 is TGTGCCAGCAGTTACGGCGGACGTACTGAAGCTTTCTTT.

This chain links TRBV15 with TRBJ1-2; perhaps TRBD1 as D (6 bases). Germline lookup yields CDR1 LNHNV and CDR2 YYDKDF (reference sequence). The CDR3 extends over 15 amino acids. V lost 0 bases, J lost 4 bases, and 12 bases lay in between. In DNA form, the CDR3 reads TGTGCCACCAGCAGAGATCGGACAGCCCTCTATGGCTACACCTTC. It encodes CATSRDRTALYGYTF.

This chain connects TRBV6-5 to TRBJ1-6, with 9 bases aligning to TRBD1. The CDR3 is made up of 14 amino acids. The trim removed 4 bases at V and 8 bases at J, leaving 3 bases unmatched. The germline gives CDR1 MNHEY, CDR2 SVGAGI. The CDR3 loop reads CASSWDRVDSPLHF. DNA of the CDR3: TGTGCCAGCAGTTGGGACAGGGTCGATTCACCCCTCCACTTT.

This clonotype was picked up many times. The chain carries TRBV9 and TRBJ1-2; no clear D. Looked up from germline, CDR1 is SGDLS and CDR2 is YYNGEE. The V gene lost 2 bases and the J gene lost 2 bases, with 7 bases spanning the gap. The CDR3 is made up of 13 amino acids. In nucleotides, the CDR3 is TGTGCCAGCAGCGTGGAGGAAAACTATGGCTACACCTTC. It yields the protein CASSVEENYGYTF.

This clonotype was counted a few times. The J gene is TRBJ2-7, the V gene TRBV7-9; TRBD2 aligns across 7 bases. Germline CDR1 SEHNR, CDR2 FQNEAQ (reference sequence). The CDR3 is 13 amino acids. J was trimmed by 2 bases and V by 3 bases; bases with no gene match: 1. The CDR3 region has the DNA TGTGCCAGCAGCTTGGGGGGGACCTACGAGCAGTACTTC. Its translation is CASSLGGTYEQYF. The full variable domain, its missing parts supplied by reference TRBV7-9 and TRBJ2-7, is DTGVSQNPRHKITKRGQNVTFRCDPISEHNRLYWYRQTLGQGPEFLTYFQNEAQLEKSRLLSDRFSAERPKGSFSTLEIQRTEQGDSAMYLCASSLGGTYEQYFGPGTRLTVT.

The chain recombines TRBV12-3 or TRBV12-4 with TRBJ2-5; no definite D call. The CDR3 has 14 residues. V gave up 6 bases and J gave up 5 bases, with 16 bases separating them. The CDR3 sequence: CASSPGPLQETQYF. CDR3 sequence (DNA): TGTGCCAGCAGCCCGGGCCCCCTGCAGGAGACCCAGTACTTC.

This clonotype was seen once. This may be a read error, as it is one base from a much larger clone. The chain joins TRBV28 to TRBJ2-7; D is perhaps TRBD2 (7 bases). CDR1 MDHEN and CDR2 SYDVKM come from the germline V gene. Trimming removed 11 bases at V and 7 bases at J, with 27 bases between. This CDR3 is 15 amino acids long. The CDR3 loop reads CAGKFLGGPHREQYF. The CDR3 DNA follows: TGTGCCGGCAAGTTTCTGGGGGGGCCCCACCGGGAGCAGTACTTC.

This clonotype occurred many times. The rearrangement uses TRBV5-4 and TRBJ1-5; unclear D gene. V dropped 0 bases and J dropped 1 base, with 23 bases sitting between them. The CDR3 loop spans 20 amino acids. The germline CDR1 and CDR2 sequences are SGHNT and YYREEE (reference sequence). The CDR3 reads CASSLDSRGRSILSNQPQHF. The CDR3 bases are TGTGCCAGCAGCTTGGACAGTCGTGGGCGTTCGATCCTGAGCAATCAGCCCCAGCATTTT.

The chain combines TRBV9 with TRBJ1-1; tentative D call: TRBD1 (5 bases). V was trimmed by 2 bases and J by 0 bases, leaving 11 bases between them. Germline V gene data show CDR1 as SGDLS and CDR2 as YYNGEE. The CDR3 totals 15 residues. The DNA for the CDR3 is TGTGCCAGCAGCGTCTTGGGAGGGGTGAACACTGAAGCTTTCTTT. Amino acid sequence: CASSVLGGVNTEAFF.

The table lists this clonotype with a count of one. This rearrangement joins TRBV27 to TRBJ2-7; 7 positions agree with TRBD2. J lost 2 bases, V lost 0 bases, and 1 base had no gene match. The CDR3 runs to 14 residues. Germline loops: CDR1 MNHEY, CDR2 SMNVEV (reference sequence). The CDR3 is CASSLSAGTYEQYF. The CDR3 nucleotides read TGTGCCAGCAGTTTATCAGCGGGGACCTACGAGCAGTACTTC.

This clonotype has more than one count but fewer than ten. The V gene is TRBV10-3, the J gene TRBJ1-6; no reliable D call. V was clipped by 4 bases and J by 5 bases, with 6 bases between them. This CDR3 region has 13 residues. Per the germline V gene, CDR1 is ENHRY and CDR2 is SYGVKD. The CDR3 loop is CAISAGNNSPLHF. The CDR3 DNA is TGTGCCATCAGTGCTGGGAATAATTCACCCCTCCACTTT.